This T cell receptor beta chain was documented in a study of blood T cell repertoires in COVID-19. Germline assignment: CDR1 SGHVS and CDR2 FQNEAQ. Trimming cost V 10 bases and J 1 base; bases outside gene matches: 7. CDR3 length: 15 residues. Assay used: immunoSEQ multiplex PCR; TCRdb lists only in-frame clones, some missing. The table records approximately 280,000 clones, 85% of them present only once. This chain uses TRBV7-8 with TRBJ2-2; 9 positions agree with TRBD1. This TCR derives from a woman between 45 and 65 years old who had recovered from COVID-19. Sequenced sample: PBMCs or T cells enriched from blood (not recorded which). CDR3 amino acids: CAIKQGALNTGELFF. The CDR3 nucleotides read TGTGCCATCAAACAGGGGGCTTTGAACACCGGGGAGCTGTTTTTT.